What follows describes a single TCR beta chain. Its antigen is undetermined. The repertoire was sequenced with immunoSEQ multiplex PCR; TCRdb's copy has only in-frame clones and lacks some. The sample carries fewer than 55,000 clones, approximately 78% recorded once. Patients were ineligible given autoimmune disease history or systemic immunosuppression. Sampling of blood occurred at baseline, cycle 4 day 1, and cycle 7 day 1. The record originates from a study of OX40 agonist ivuxolimab in advanced cancers. Study-wide findings and caveats: CD8+ T cells averaged more expanded clones than CD4+.

Trimming shortened V by 0 bases and J by 0 bases, and 16 bases separated the two germline ends. CDR1 is SGHRS and CDR2 is YFSETQ in the germline V gene. This CDR3 comprises 18 residues. Source: CD4+ or CD8+ T cells sorted from blood, taken in a trial of the OX40 agonist ivuxolimab. The sequence was obtained from an adult with an advanced solid tumor such as melanoma, head and neck, liver or kidney cancer. J is TRBJ2-1 and V is TRBV5-1; weak D call: TRBD2 (5 bases). The CDR3, as DNA: TGCGCCAGCAGCTTGGTGAGCGACGGGGTCAGCTCCTACAATGAGCAGTTCTTC. As protein: CASSLVSDGVSSYNEQFF.